The rows below give T cell receptor beta chains drawn from one sample of a study of early T cells in non-severe SARS-CoV-2 infection. TCRdb re-derived calls from the 5' RACE reads in MiXCR, one entry per CDR3 protein. The repertoire holds some 91,000 distinct CDR3 sequences, with approximately 13% as singletons. The sequencing input was whole blood. These TCRs come from an adult who was a healthcare worker with PCR-confirmed SARS-CoV-2 infection or an uninfected control (not recorded which). The CDR3 runs from the conserved cysteine through the conserved F or W. The order of the fields is CDR3 length, J gene, V gene, D gene, clone size, CDR3 protein, CDR3 DNA. The D gene is left open where the match is weak. Only part of the rows carry a size: once, few, many, or a class if the clone is expanded.

cdr3_length: 15
j_call: TRBJ2-1
v_call: TRBV5-1
d_call: NA
clone_size: many
cdr3_aa: CASSWVAGGSGEQFF
cdr3_nt: TGCGCCAGCAGCTGGGTAGCCGGGGGCTCGGGTGAGCAGTTCTTC

cdr3_length: 12
j_call: TRBJ1-2
v_call: TRBV29-1
d_call: TRBD1
clone_size: many
cdr3_aa: CSVYRGFYGYTF
cdr3_nt: TGCAGCGTTTACAGGGGATTCTATGGCTACACCTTC

cdr3_length: 14
j_call: TRBJ2-3
v_call: TRBV9
d_call: TRBD1
clone_size: few
cdr3_aa: CASSEQGAGDTQYF
cdr3_nt: TGTGCCAGCAGCGAACAGGGGGCAGGGGATACGCAGTATTTT

cdr3_length: 15
j_call: TRBJ2-2
v_call: TRBV24-1
d_call: TRBD1
clone_size: few
cdr3_aa: CATSPRDRVAGELFF
cdr3_nt: TGTGCCACCAGTCCCCGGGACAGGGTGGCCGGGGAGCTGTTTTTT

cdr3_length: 15
j_call: TRBJ2-7
v_call: TRBV5-6
d_call: TRBD2
clone_size: NA
cdr3_aa: CASSSGGGPGREQYF
cdr3_nt: TGTGCCAGCAGCTCGGGCGGGGGGCCCGGCCGAGAGCAGTACTTC

cdr3_length: 15
j_call: TRBJ1-1
v_call: TRBV4-1
d_call: NA
clone_size: few
cdr3_aa: CASSHPGGRDAEAFF
cdr3_nt: TGCGCCAGCAGCCATCCCGGCGGGCGGGACGCTGAAGCTTTCTTT

cdr3_length: 13
j_call: TRBJ2-1
v_call: TRBV27
d_call: TRBD2
clone_size: NA
cdr3_aa: CASIGTSGGGQFF
cdr3_nt: TGTGCCAGCATTGGGACTAGCGGGGGGGGACAGTTCTTC

cdr3_length: 15
j_call: TRBJ2-4
v_call: TRBV24-1
d_call: NA
clone_size: NA
cdr3_aa: CATSDSGRAQNIQYF
cdr3_nt: TGTGCCACCAGTGATTCGGGCAGGGCCCAAAACATTCAGTACTTC

cdr3_length: 15
j_call: TRBJ1-1
v_call: TRBV2
d_call: TRBD1
clone_size: NA
cdr3_aa: CASRLFPGQGDQAFF
cdr3_nt: TGTGCCAGCAGATTATTCCCGGGACAGGGTGATCAAGCTTTTTTT

cdr3_length: 12
j_call: TRBJ1-2
v_call: TRBV29-1
d_call: NA
clone_size: NA
cdr3_aa: CSVTGYNYGYTF
cdr3_nt: TGCAGCGTCACAGGGTATAACTATGGCTACACCTTC

cdr3_length: 13
j_call: TRBJ2-5
v_call: TRBV11-2
d_call: NA
clone_size: NA
cdr3_aa: CASSLGLGGTQYF
cdr3_nt: TGTGCCAGCAGCTTAGGTCTCGGGGGGACCCAGTACTTC

cdr3_length: 13
j_call: TRBJ2-2
v_call: TRBV15
d_call: NA
clone_size: few
cdr3_aa: CATSTLRSGELFF
cdr3_nt: TGTGCCACCAGCACCCTGAGGAGCGGGGAGCTGTTTTTT

cdr3_length: 15
j_call: TRBJ1-1
v_call: TRBV6-5
d_call: NA
clone_size: few
cdr3_aa: CASSWSGQPNTEAFF
cdr3_nt: TGTGCCAGCAGTTGGTCCGGACAGCCGAACACTGAAGCTTTCTTT

cdr3_length: 18
j_call: TRBJ2-3
v_call: TRBV7-9
d_call: NA
clone_size: many
cdr3_aa: CASSLVERALLSTDTQYF
cdr3_nt: TGTGCCAGCAGCTTAGTAGAGCGGGCACTGCTGAGCACAGATACGCAGTATTTT

cdr3_length: 15
j_call: TRBJ2-1
v_call: TRBV4-1
d_call: TRBD1
clone_size: few
cdr3_aa: CASSPGDSPYNEQFF
cdr3_nt: TGCGCCAGCAGCCCCGGGGACAGTCCTTACAATGAGCAGTTCTTC

cdr3_length: 14
j_call: TRBJ2-5
v_call: TRBV6-2/TRBV6-3
d_call: NA
clone_size: NA
cdr3_aa: CASSRRGEAETQYF
cdr3_nt: TGTGCCAGCTCCCGCCGCGGGGAGGCAGAGACCCAGTACTTC

cdr3_length: 14
j_call: TRBJ2-3
v_call: TRBV6-6
d_call: TRBD1
clone_size: many
cdr3_aa: CASSQRTGRDTQYF
cdr3_nt: TGTGCCAGCAGTCAACGGACAGGTCGGGATACGCAGTATTTT

cdr3_length: 16
j_call: TRBJ2-4
v_call: TRBV7-2
d_call: TRBD2
clone_size: NA
cdr3_aa: CASSLVGGGQGNIQYF
cdr3_nt: TGTGCCAGCAGCTTAGTCGGCGGGGGGCAAGGGAACATTCAGTACTTC

cdr3_length: 16
j_call: TRBJ2-7
v_call: TRBV7-9
d_call: TRBD2
clone_size: NA
cdr3_aa: CASSLVLPRGASEQYF
cdr3_nt: TGTGCCAGCAGCTTAGTCTTACCGCGGGGGGCCTCCGAGCAGTACTTC

cdr3_length: 20
j_call: TRBJ1-2
v_call: TRBV11-2
d_call: NA
clone_size: NA
cdr3_aa: CASSLGSLGLAPGTPYGYTF
cdr3_nt: TGTGCCAGCAGCTTAGGCAGCCTGGGTCTCGCGCCCGGGACACCTTATGGCTACACCTTC

cdr3_length: 11
j_call: TRBJ1-2
v_call: TRBV29-1
d_call: NA
clone_size: NA
cdr3_aa: CSVESNYGYTF
cdr3_nt: TGCAGCGTTGAGTCTAACTATGGCTACACCTTC

cdr3_length: 15
j_call: TRBJ1-2
v_call: TRBV27
d_call: TRBD1
clone_size: NA
cdr3_aa: CASSPKTGGGYGYTF
cdr3_nt: TGTGCCAGCAGTCCCAAGACAGGGGGCGGCTATGGCTACACCTTC

cdr3_length: 15
j_call: TRBJ1-1
v_call: TRBV28
d_call: NA
clone_size: NA
cdr3_aa: CASSPQGRQNTEAFF
cdr3_nt: TGTGCCAGCAGCCCCCAGGGGCGCCAGAACACTGAAGCTTTCTTT

cdr3_length: 13
j_call: TRBJ2-3
v_call: TRBV2
d_call: TRBD1
clone_size: NA
cdr3_aa: CALSRGRTDTQYF
cdr3_nt: TGTGCCCTAAGTAGGGGGCGCACAGATACGCAGTATTTT

cdr3_length: 16
j_call: TRBJ2-7
v_call: TRBV28
d_call: TRBD1
clone_size: NA
cdr3_aa: CASRPHSGTGAYEQYF
cdr3_nt: TGTGCCAGCAGACCTCACTCCGGGACAGGGGCCTACGAGCAGTACTTC

cdr3_length: 16
j_call: TRBJ1-6
v_call: TRBV4-3
d_call: NA
clone_size: many
cdr3_aa: CASSQDRTRAYSPLHF
cdr3_nt: TGCGCCAGCAGCCAAGATCGGACTCGCGCCTATTCACCCCTCCACTTT

cdr3_length: 18
j_call: TRBJ2-6
v_call: TRBV28
d_call: TRBD1
clone_size: NA
cdr3_aa: CASSTPGQGRSGANVLTF
cdr3_nt: TGTGCCAGCAGTACCCCCGGACAGGGTCGCTCTGGGGCCAACGTCCTGACTTTC

cdr3_length: 15
j_call: TRBJ2-3
v_call: TRBV11-2
d_call: TRBD2
clone_size: many
cdr3_aa: CASSLWSGGGDTQYF
cdr3_nt: TGTGCCAGCAGCTTATGGAGCGGGGGTGGAGATACGCAGTATTTT

cdr3_length: 16
j_call: TRBJ2-5
v_call: TRBV6-1
d_call: NA
clone_size: NA
cdr3_aa: CASSEMEGDSKETQYF
cdr3_nt: TGTGCCAGCAGTGAAATGGAAGGGGATAGCAAAGAGACCCAGTACTTC

cdr3_length: 15
j_call: TRBJ2-7
v_call: TRBV20-1
d_call: TRBD2
clone_size: many
cdr3_aa: CSALSDPSGGYEQYF
cdr3_nt: TGCAGTGCTCTTTCCGACCCTAGCGGGGGGTACGAGCAGTACTTC

cdr3_length: 12
j_call: TRBJ2-7
v_call: TRBV7-9
d_call: TRBD1
clone_size: many
cdr3_aa: CASTQTGDEQYF
cdr3_nt: TGTGCCAGCACCCAGACAGGGGACGAGCAGTACTTC

cdr3_length: 16
j_call: TRBJ1-1
v_call: TRBV28
d_call: NA
clone_size: NA
cdr3_aa: CASSAYRGPRSTEAFF
cdr3_nt: TGTGCCAGCAGTGCCTACAGAGGGCCCCGGAGCACTGAAGCTTTCTTT

cdr3_length: 13
j_call: TRBJ1-4
v_call: TRBV28
d_call: NA
clone_size: NA
cdr3_aa: CASSAKGRLGLFF
cdr3_nt: TGTGCCAGCAGTGCAAAGGGTCGACTGGGACTGTTTTTT

cdr3_length: 11
j_call: TRBJ1-1
v_call: TRBV29-1
d_call: NA
clone_size: NA
cdr3_aa: CSVILNTEVFF
cdr3_nt: TGCAGCGTTATACTGAACACTGAAGTTTTCTTT

cdr3_length: 13
j_call: TRBJ2-1
v_call: TRBV6-1
d_call: TRBD2
clone_size: many
cdr3_aa: CASIAGGRYEQFF
cdr3_nt: TGTGCCAGCATAGCGGGGGGGCGGTATGAGCAGTTCTTC

cdr3_length: 13
j_call: TRBJ1-2
v_call: TRBV5-1
d_call: NA
clone_size: few
cdr3_aa: CASSLAEKGGYTF
cdr3_nt: TGCGCCAGCAGCTTGGCCGAGAAAGGTGGCTACACCTTC

cdr3_length: 19
j_call: TRBJ2-1
v_call: TRBV28
d_call: NA
clone_size: many
cdr3_aa: CASSFDRTESRSSYNEQFF
cdr3_nt: TGTGCCAGCAGTTTCGATCGGACAGAATCAAGGAGCTCCTACAATGAGCAGTTCTTC

cdr3_length: 15
j_call: TRBJ1-5
v_call: TRBV5-1
d_call: NA
clone_size: NA
cdr3_aa: CASSLGTAINQPQHF
cdr3_nt: TGCGCCAGCAGCTTGGGGACAGCTATCAATCAGCCCCAGCATTTT

cdr3_length: 14
j_call: TRBJ2-3
v_call: TRBV6-2/TRBV6-3
d_call: NA
clone_size: NA
cdr3_aa: CASTQIPGGDTQYF
cdr3_nt: TGTGCCAGCACCCAAATTCCCGGGGGAGATACGCAGTATTTT

cdr3_length: 15
j_call: TRBJ2-7
v_call: TRBV20-1
d_call: TRBD1
clone_size: many
cdr3_aa: CSARVLGTGPYEQYF
cdr3_nt: TGCAGTGCTAGAGTTCTCGGGACAGGGCCCTACGAGCAGTACTTC

cdr3_length: 15
j_call: TRBJ2-5
v_call: TRBV2
d_call: TRBD1
clone_size: many
cdr3_aa: CASSWDRGSEETQYF
cdr3_nt: TGTGCCAGCAGCTGGGACAGGGGGAGTGAAGAGACCCAGTACTTC

cdr3_length: 13
j_call: TRBJ2-5
v_call: TRBV12-3/TRBV12-4
d_call: TRBD1
clone_size: NA
cdr3_aa: CASTSGQQETQYF
cdr3_nt: TGTGCCAGCACCTCGGGACAGCAAGAGACCCAGTACTTC

cdr3_length: 11
j_call: TRBJ2-1
v_call: TRBV29-1
d_call: TRBD2
clone_size: NA
cdr3_aa: CSVELAGEQFF
cdr3_nt: TGCAGCGTTGAGTTAGCGGGTGAGCAGTTCTTC